The 21 T cell receptor beta chains below were found in one sample sequenced in a study of blood T cell repertoires in COVID-19 (dated by TCRdb to about 2020). The library relied on the immunoSEQ multiplex PCR assay. This is the immuneACCESS table as TCRdb keeps it, with only in-frame sequences that have V and J called. A part of the clones is gone; compared with another copy, unresolved V genes explain less than half, and the rest is unexplained. The sample has over 350,000 clones on record, 90% to 95% of them singletons. About 0.78% of the sample lies in the top ten. Source material: PBMCs or T cells enriched from blood (not recorded which). The receptors come from a middle-aged woman who had been exposed to COVID-19.

This chain links TRBV30 with TRBJ2-7, with TRBD2 matching over 7 bases. The CDR3 covers 15 residues. Trimming cost V 2 bases and J 7 bases; bases outside gene matches: 14. Looked up from germline, CDR1 is GTSNPN and CDR2 is SVGIG (reference sequence). The CDR3 region is CAWSPTSALPSEQYF. The CDR3 DNA sequence: TGTGCCTGGAGTCCTACTAGCGCCCTCCCTAGTGAGCAGTACTTC.

The gene calls are TRBV29-1 and TRBJ2-3; D is unresolved. CDR1 SQVTM and CDR2 ANQGSEA come from the germline V gene. Trimming removed 4 bases from V and 3 bases from J, with 5 bases in between. The CDR3 has 11 residues. The CDR3 DNA follows: TGCAGCGTTGTCCAGACAGATACGCAGTATTTT. Protein product: CSVVQTDTQYF.

This clone was counted a single time. V usage is TRBV27 and J usage is TRBJ2-2, with 7 bases matching TRBD1. Germline loops: CDR1 MNHEY, CDR2 SMNVEV (reference sequence). CDR3 length: 15 residues. V was pared by 3 bases and J by 4 bases, with 5 bases of the junction left unmatched. The CDR3 bases are TGTGCCAGCAGTTTTCTTGGGACAGCCACCGGGGAGCTGTTTTTT. Protein sequence: CASSFLGTATGELFF.

The chain is built from TRBV19 and TRBJ1-5; D is possibly TRBD1 (6 bases). V lost 3 bases, J lost 10 bases, and 16 bases lay in between. Germline values: CDR1 LNHDA, CDR2 SQIVND (reference sequence). This CDR3 region has 14 residues. The chain's CDR3 is CASSMSRGAKPQHF. In DNA, the CDR3 is TGTGCCAGTAGTATGTCCAGGGGTGCGAAACCCCAGCATTTT.

This rearrangement joins TRBV6-5 to TRBJ2-7, with TRBD1 as a possible D gene (5 bases). The ends were cut back, 6 bases at V and 4 bases at J, with 19 bases in the middle. The germline gives CDR1 MNHEY, CDR2 SVGAGI. CDR3 length equals 15 residues. The CDR3 loop reads CASRFEPRDLYEQYF. In DNA form, the CDR3 reads TGTGCCAGCAGATTCGAACCCAGGGATCTTTACGAGCAGTACTTC.

The chain couples TRBV19 to TRBJ2-1; D gene ambiguous. The CDR3 has 17 amino acids. The V and J ends lost 2 bases and 3 bases respectively, with 17 bases between them. Germline assignment: CDR1 LNHDA and CDR2 SQIVND (reference sequence). For the CDR3, the DNA is TGTGCCAGTAGTATACGCCAGCGCAAGCAATTCTACAATGAGCAGTTCTTC. As protein: CASSIRQRKQFYNEQFF.

The genes are TRBV6-1 and TRBJ1-1, with 8 bases aligning to TRBD1. The V gene end was trimmed by 2 bases and the J gene end by 4 bases; junction bases not matched to a gene: 6. This CDR3 comprises 15 residues. Germline V gene data show CDR1 as MNHNS and CDR2 as SASEGT. The CDR3 coding sequence is TGTGCCAGCAGTGAAACGACAGGGGCGGGCACTGAAGCTTTCTTT. It yields the protein CASSETTGAGTEAFF.

In DNA form, the CDR3 reads TGTGCCAGCAGTGTCGTGACAGGGGAGACTGAAGCTTTCTTT. Protein product: CASSVVTGETEAFF. The rearrangement uses TRBV27 and TRBJ1-1; TRBD1 matches at 8 bases. V was pared by 5 bases and J by 5 bases, with 7 bases of the junction left unmatched. The germline gives CDR1 MNHEY, CDR2 SMNVEV (reference sequence). This CDR3 region has 14 residues.

Worth noting for this clone: Other DNA sequences in this specimen translate into the identical CDR3. The gene calls are TRBV10-3 and TRBJ2-7; the match to TRBD1 covers 9 bases. Looked up from germline, CDR1 is ENHRY and CDR2 is SYGVKD. The V and J ends lost 0 bases and 4 bases, in that order; junction bases with no gene match: 1. The CDR3 is 14 residues long. CDR3 sequence: CAISESGQGYEQYF. CDR3 nucleotides: TGTGCCATCAGTGAGTCAGGACAGGGGTACGAGCAGTACTTC.

This chain connects TRBV14 to TRBJ1-1; a possible D gene is TRBD1 (5 bases). This CDR3 is built from 13 residues. V was cut by 4 bases and J by 1 base, with 7 bases left in between. Germline V gene sequence: CDR1 SGHDN, CDR2 FVKESK. CDR3 in amino acids: CASSRQKNTEAFF. DNA for the CDR3: TGTGCCAGCAGCCGACAGAAGAACACTGAAGCTTTCTTT.

The gene calls are TRBV7-9 and TRBJ2-7, with 9 positions matching TRBD1. The CDR3 has 15 residues. The V gene end was trimmed by 5 bases and the J gene end by 6 bases; junction bases not matched to a gene: 11. The germline gives CDR1 SEHNR, CDR2 FQNEAQ (reference sequence). CDR3 loop: CASSITGGSSGEQYF. The CDR3 nucleotides read TGTGCCAGCAGCATCACAGGGGGCTCATCAGGCGAGCAGTACTTC.

The rearrangement uses TRBV18 and TRBJ1-2; D gene ambiguous. The CDR3 spans 18 residues. The germline gives CDR1 KGHSH, CDR2 LQKENI. With 3 bases removed from V and 1 base from J, the gap between germline ends came to 21 bases. The CDR3 DNA is TGTGCCAGCTCACCGCTCGGAGGGCAGCCCCTCCTTAACTATGGCTACACCTTC. Its translation: CASSPLGGQPLLNYGYTF.

The rearrangement joins TRBV7-9 to TRBJ2-7; TRBD1 matches at 7 bases. After removal of 2 bases from V and 1 base from J, the junction contained 2 bases not matched to a gene. CDR1 is SEHNR, CDR2 FQNEAQ, per germline (reference sequence). The CDR3 loop spans 14 amino acids. CDR3 sequence reads: CASSLSGQSYEQYF. For the CDR3, the DNA is TGTGCCAGCAGCTTATCGGGACAGTCCTACGAGCAGTACTTC.

CDR3 DNA sequence: TGTGCCAGCAGTTACGATTCAGGCTATGGCTACACCTTC. Amino acids: CASSYDSGYGYTF. The V and J genes are TRBV6-5 and TRBJ1-2, with no clear D. Looked up from germline, CDR1 is MNHEY and CDR2 is SVGAGI. The CDR3 has 13 residues. V lost 2 bases to trimming and J lost 4 bases, with 8 bases between them.

This chain uses TRBV18 with TRBJ1-1, with 8 positions matching TRBD1. Germline CDR1 is KGHSH and CDR2 is LQKENI. J lost 1 base, V lost 2 bases, and 3 bases had no gene match. This CDR3 contains 15 residues. For the CDR3, the DNA is TGTGCCAGCTCACCAGGACAGGGTTGGAACACTGAAGCTTTCTTT. Translated: CASSPGQGWNTEAFF.

The chain uses TRBV13 and TRBJ2-4, with a tentative D call TRBD1 (6 bases). Trimming shortened V by 5 bases and J by 0 bases, and 11 bases separated the two germline ends. The CDR3 runs to 15 residues. Germline-derived CDR1 and CDR2 are PRHDT and FYEKMQ (reference sequence). Here the CDR3 DNA reads TGTGCCAGCAGCCCGACAGGAACAGCCAAAAACATTCAGTACTTC. This translates into CASSPTGTAKNIQYF.

The count of this clone is one. This chain joins TRBV6-5 and TRBJ2-1, with a weak D call TRBD1 (6 bases). This CDR3 comprises 14 residues. V lost 5 bases and J 9 bases, leaving 17 bases between the germline ends. The germline V gene has CDR1 MNHEY and CDR2 SVGAGI. CDR3 in amino acids: CASSTRTVGGEQFF. In nucleotides, the CDR3 is TGTGCCAGCAGTACAAGGACAGTGGGCGGTGAGCAGTTCTTC.

DNA of the CDR3: TGTGCCTGCTTGAAACTGGGGGATAGCGGAGAGACCCAGTACTTC. Residues: CACLKLGDSGETQYF. The chain joins TRBV6-5 to TRBJ2-5, with a tentative D call TRBD2 (6 bases). CDR1 is MNHEY, CDR2 SVGAGI, per germline. Trimming shortened V by 11 bases and J by 4 bases, and 23 bases separated the two germline ends. The CDR3 has 15 amino acids.

The chain recombines TRBV28 with TRBJ2-3; no clear D. Germline-derived CDR1 and CDR2 are MDHEN and SYDVKM. The CDR3 has 12 residues. Trimming pared 4 bases from V and 1 base from J, leaving 3 bases between. CDR3 in DNA: TGTGCCAGCAGTTCCGGCACAGATACGCAGTATTTT. Translating gives CASSSGTDTQYF.

The V gene is TRBV7-3, the J gene TRBJ1-1, with D possibly matching TRBD1 (6 bases). V dropped 5 bases and J dropped 5 bases, with 12 bases sitting between them. This CDR3 comprises 13 residues. Germline CDR1 and CDR2: SGHTA and FQGTGA. Here the CDR3 reads CASSDYRATEAFF. CDR3 in DNA: TGTGCCAGCAGCGACTACAGGGCTACTGAAGCTTTCTTT.

The chain recombines TRBV18 with TRBJ2-2; 11 nucleotides agree with TRBD2. Germline V gene lookup returns CDR1 KGHSH and CDR2 LQKENI. This CDR3 is 17 amino acids long. V shed 0 bases and J 2 bases; nucleotides not matched to a gene: 2. This chain's CDR3 is CASSPPGLAANTGELFF. CDR3 sequence (DNA): TGTGCCAGCTCACCACCGGGACTAGCGGCCAACACCGGGGAGCTGTTTTTT.